The next 24 T cell receptor beta chains were all read from a single sample in a study of blood T cell repertoires in COVID-19. The method was immunoSEQ multiplex PCR; TCRdb's version includes in-frame clones alone and lacks a portion of them. Of tens of thousands of clones detected, roughly 80% appear once; the ten largest clones hold 12%. Specimen: peripheral blood. These receptors were collected from a human donor in a cohort sampled during active COVID-19.

V is TRBV7-2 and J is TRBJ2-7; 7 nucleotides match TRBD2. The CDR3 runs 13 residues. CDR1 and CDR2 from the germline V gene are SGHTA and FQGNSA. Unmatched junction bases numbered 2, after V lost 6 bases and J lost 0 bases. The CDR3 region has the DNA TGTGCCAGCAGGTCGGGGGGCTCCTACGAGCAGTACTTC. The encoded protein is CASRSGGSYEQYF.

The chain recombines TRBV29-1 with TRBJ2-1; possible D gene TRBD1, 6 bases. Trimming stripped 4 bases from V and 12 bases from J, with 16 bases between. From germline, CDR1 is SQVTM and CDR2 ANQGSEA. This CDR3 has 12 residues. This CDR3 reads CSVVPPQGRQFF. CDR3 nucleotides: TGCAGCGTTGTGCCCCCCCAGGGGAGGCAGTTCTTC.

V and J are TRBV28 and TRBJ1-2; D remains ambiguous. Germline lookup yields CDR1 MDHEN and CDR2 SYDVKM. V lost 2 bases and J lost 7, with 17 bases in between. This CDR3 has 15 amino acids. The CDR3 region is CASSLDPQAVGGYTF. The CDR3 DNA sequence: TGTGCCAGCAGTTTAGACCCTCAGGCAGTTGGTGGCTACACCTTC.

This clone came up a few times. This rearrangement joins TRBV24-1 to TRBJ2-5; 7 bases fit TRBD1. The CDR3 has 16 amino acids. Trimming cost V 4 bases and J 5 bases; bases outside gene matches: 12. Germline V lookup: CDR1 KGHDR, CDR2 SFDVKD. CDR3 protein: CATSDPNRQGTETQYF. As DNA, the CDR3 is TGTGCCACCAGTGACCCAAACCGACAGGGAACGGAGACCCAGTACTTC.

The chain recombines TRBV30 with TRBJ1-2; no clear D. Germline CDR1 is GTSNPN and CDR2 is SVGIG (reference sequence). The CDR3 has 16 amino acids. V was pared by 3 bases and J by 5 bases, with 22 bases between. The CDR3 region is CAWSEPQRPRWYGYTF. The CDR3 region has the DNA TGTGCCTGGAGCGAACCCCAGCGGCCCCGGTGGTATGGCTACACCTTC.

V and J are TRBV6-5 and TRBJ2-1, with 8 bases aligning to TRBD1. The J segment lost 0 bases and the V segment lost 5 bases, leaving 3 bases of the junction unmatched. The CDR3 extends over 15 amino acids. Per the germline V gene, CDR1 is MNHEY and CDR2 is SVGAGI. CDR3 coding DNA: TGTGCCAGCAGTCGACAGGGGCGCTCCTACAATGAGCAGTTCTTC. It is translated as CASSRQGRSYNEQFF.

The chain employs TRBV4-1 and TRBJ2-1, with a tentative D call TRBD2 (6 bases). Between the trimmed V and J ends, which lost 4 bases and 8 bases, there was a span of 27 bases. The CDR3 is 18 amino acids. The V gene's germline CDR1 is MGHRA and CDR2 YSYEKL. CDR3 in amino acids: CASSRTGIGGSGLDEQFF. Here the CDR3 DNA reads TGCGCCAGCAGCCGGACCGGGATCGGAGGGAGTGGGTTGGATGAGCAGTTCTTC.

This clone has a single count. The chain combines TRBV27 with TRBJ2-7; 9 bases map to TRBD2. CDR3 length: 16 residues. Trimming cost V 4 bases and J 4 bases; bases outside gene matches: 11. Germline CDR1 is MNHEY and CDR2 is SMNVEV (reference sequence). CDR3 protein: CASSSKTGTSFYEQYF. CDR3 bases: TGTGCCAGCAGTTCCAAAACCGGGACTAGCTTTTACGAGCAGTACTTC.

The J gene is TRBJ2-7, the V gene TRBV18; TRBD1 matches at 7 bases. Trimming cost V 8 bases and J 2 bases; bases outside gene matches: 6. Germline V CDR1 and CDR2: KGHSH, LQKENI. The CDR3 has 13 amino acids. Here the CDR3 reads CASRGGAAYEQYF. In nucleotides, the CDR3 is TGTGCCAGCCGAGGGGGCGCAGCCTACGAGCAGTACTTC.

The genes are TRBV24-1 and TRBJ2-1, with D possibly matching TRBD1 (6 bases). Germline CDR1 is KGHDR and CDR2 is SFDVKD. The CDR3 runs to 13 residues. The V end lost 10 bases, the J end lost 6 bases, and 15 bases lay between the germline ends. CDR3 coding DNA: TGTGCCACTAGCCCACTGGACAGCAATGAGCAGTTCTTC. Amino acids: CATSPLDSNEQFF.

This sequence joins TRBV5-5 and TRBJ1-4, with 9 bases fitting TRBD1. Germline V gene lookup returns CDR1 SGHKS and CDR2 YYEKEE (reference sequence). J lost 8 bases, V lost 4 bases, and 9 bases had no gene match. This CDR3 contains 15 residues. The DNA for the CDR3 is TGTGCCAGCAGCCCCCGGGACAGGGTGGGCGAAAAACTGTTTTTT. The encoded protein is CASSPRDRVGEKLFF.

The V and J genes are TRBV28 and TRBJ2-5, with 7 bases that match TRBD1. The CDR3 has 15 residues. V dropped 3 bases and J dropped 0; count of bases not matched to a gene: 4. From germline, CDR1 is MDHEN and CDR2 SYDVKM. CDR3 nucleotide sequence: TGTGCCAGCAGTTTTAACAGGGGATACCAAGAGACCCAGTACTTC. Translation gives CASSFNRGYQETQYF.

This chain connects TRBV18 to TRBJ1-1; D might be TRBD1 (6 bases). Trimming removed 4 bases from V and 11 bases from J, with 20 bases in between. Germline V gene data show CDR1 as KGHSH and CDR2 as LQKENI. The CDR3 runs to 14 residues. CDR3 residues: CASSRPGTSSVAFF. The CDR3 DNA reads as TGTGCCAGCTCACGTCCCGGGACATCCTCTGTGGCTTTCTTT.

The DNA of the CDR3 is TGTGCCAGCAGCTTGGGTCTACAGCCGGAGCAGTTCTTC. This encodes CASSLGLQPEQFF. The gene calls are TRBV5-6 and TRBJ2-1; D not resolved. Between the trimmed V and J ends, which lost 0 bases and 10 bases, there was a span of 11 bases. CDR1 and CDR2 (germline): SGHDT, YYEEEE. The CDR3 length is 13 residues.

The chain combines TRBV28 with TRBJ1-2; D not resolved. There are 16 residues in the CDR3. Deletions cut 2 bases from V and 2 bases from J, with 15 bases between. The germline V gene encodes CDR1 MDHEN and CDR2 SYDVKM. The CDR3 DNA reads as TGTGCCAGCAGTTTACGCCCCGATAGTTTCAACTATGGCTACACCTTC. Amino acids: CASSLRPDSFNYGYTF.

The rearrangement joins TRBV28 to TRBJ1-1, with a possible D match to TRBD1 (5 bases). The CDR3 contains 12 residues. Trimming took 6 bases from V and 3 from J, leaving 8 bases between them. Germline V CDR1 and CDR2: MDHEN, SYDVKM. CDR3 region: CASRGGYTEAFF. CDR3 bases: TGTGCCAGCAGGGGGGGGTACACTGAAGCTTTCTTT.

This clone was detected only a few times. The rearrangement uses TRBV6-2 or TRBV6-3 and TRBJ1-4; D uncertain. The V gene's germline CDR1 is MNHEY and CDR2 SVGEGT. The V gene lost 0 bases and the J gene lost 0 bases, with 5 bases spanning the gap. This CDR3 has 15 residues. CDR3 protein: CASSYSRATNEKLFF. The CDR3 bases are TGTGCCAGCAGTTACTCGCGTGCAACTAATGAAAAACTGTTTTTT.

The V call is TRBV7-3, the J call TRBJ2-3, with 11 nucleotides matching TRBD2. The CDR3 is made up of 21 amino acids. Germline V gene data show CDR1 as SGHTA and CDR2 as FQGTGA. V shed 0 bases, J shed 0 bases, and the junction held 14 bases outside the gene matches. CDR3 coding DNA: TGTGCCAGCAGCTTAACCCCGCTAGCGGGAGGCCATTGGAGTAGCACAGATACGCAGTATTTT. It translates to CASSLTPLAGGHWSSTDTQYF.

This clone was seen a few times. The genes are TRBV4-1 and TRBJ1-5; 7 bases map to TRBD1. The V gene's germline CDR1 is MGHRA and CDR2 YSYEKL. The CDR3 has 16 residues. Trimming cost V 1 base and J 3 bases; bases outside gene matches: 6. CDR3 in DNA: TGCGCCAGCAGCCAAGGGACAGGTAGTATCAATCAGCCCCAGCATTTT. Translating it yields CASSQGTGSINQPQHF.

V and J are TRBV5-4 and TRBJ1-1; the D is unclear. The CDR3 totals 16 residues. Deletions cut 0 bases from V and 0 bases from J, with 12 bases between. From germline, CDR1 is SGHNT and CDR2 YYREEE (reference sequence). The CDR3 spells CASSLDGLSMNTEAFF. The CDR3 nucleotides are TGTGCCAGCAGCTTGGACGGACTCAGCATGAACACTGAAGCTTTCTTT.

The gene calls are TRBV5-6 and TRBJ2-7; D is possibly TRBD2 (5 bases). V lost 4 bases, J lost 0 bases, and 14 bases lay in between. This CDR3 is built from 15 residues. Germline CDR1 and CDR2: SGHDT and YYEEEE. The CDR3 is CASSVGLVSSYEQYF. The DNA of the CDR3 is TGTGCCAGCAGCGTCGGACTGGTGAGCTCCTACGAGCAGTACTTC.

The rearrangement joins TRBV7-2 to TRBJ2-2; tentatively, D is TRBD2 (6 bases). Trimming took off 1 base at V and 6 bases at J, with 9 bases between the two ends. Looked up from germline, CDR1 is SGHTA and CDR2 is FQGNSA. This CDR3 is 14 amino acids long. The CDR3: CASSLDRLAGELFF. DNA of the CDR3: TGTGCCAGCAGCTTAGATCGACTAGCCGGGGAGCTGTTTTTT.

This clone has only one observation. The chain carries TRBV5-1 and TRBJ2-7; maybe TRBD1 (6 bases). Germline CDR1 SGHRS, CDR2 YFSETQ. The CDR3 length is 11 residues. Trimming took 6 bases from V and 5 from J, leaving 9 bases between them. In DNA, the CDR3 is TGCGCCAGCAAGGGACACCACGAGCAGTACTTC. It specifies CASKGHHEQYF.

A few counts support this clone. V is TRBV7-8 and J is TRBJ1-6; TRBD1 matches at 7 bases. The V gene's germline CDR1 is SGHVS and CDR2 FQNEAQ. This CDR3 is 15 amino acids long. The V gene end was trimmed by 5 bases and the J gene end by 5 bases; junction bases not matched to a gene: 6. The CDR3 DNA sequence: TGTGCCAGCAGCCCCCAGACAGGGCATAATTCACCCCTCCACTTT. Amino acids: CASSPQTGHNSPLHF.